This T cell receptor (beta chain) was identified in a study of T cell repertoires in aging, cancer and after chemotherapy. On the study more broadly: The full dataset contained several million TCR reads.

A mixed TRB-A/B primer pool amplified rearranged TRB by multiplex touch-down PCR. TCRdb passed the multiplex PCR reads through MiXCR, listing each CDR3 protein once. The sample yields 2,500 to 3,500 distinct CDR3 sequences, 24% seen once. Study-wide results and caveats: The repertoire data cannot show anything about immunological memory following chemotherapy. Healthy donors lost TCR diversity with age mainly through richness, cancer patients through richness and evenness.

Amplification of TCR beta used genomic DNA extracted from peripheral blood. The ends were cut back, 4 bases at V and 3 bases at J, with 16 bases in the middle. Germline CDR1 is KGHSH and CDR2 is LQKENI. This CDR3 has 16 amino acids. Sample share makes this clonotype medium-sized. Antigen unknown. V gene TRBV18 combines with J gene TRBJ2-1; D possibly corresponds to TRBD2 (5 bases). The specimen was blood. The TCR originated in a human donor with a solid tumor. In DNA, the CDR3 is TGTGCCAGCTCACTACCCGAGAGGGCCGTCTACAATGAGCAGTTCTTC. Translation: CASSLPERAVYNEQFF.